The 6 T cell receptor beta chains below all came from one sample that was sequenced in a study of OX40 agonist ivuxolimab in advanced cancers. Assay used: immunoSEQ multiplex PCR; TCRdb lists only in-frame clones, some missing. The data hold tens of thousands of clones, with roughly four fifths observed a single time. The sample consisted of CD4+ or CD8+ T cells sorted from blood, taken in a trial of the OX40 agonist ivuxolimab. All receptors derive from an adult with an advanced solid tumor such as melanoma, head and neck, liver or kidney cancer.

The chain employs TRBV5-1 and TRBJ2-7, with D possibly matching TRBD1 (6 bases). With 10 bases removed from V and 2 bases from J, the gap between germline ends came to 19 bases. The CDR3 runs 14 residues. The V gene's germline CDR1 is SGHRS and CDR2 YFSETQ. The CDR3 DNA reads TGCGCCTCTATGGAAGGGGGTTTCCCCTACGAGCAGTACTTC. Residues: CASMEGGFPYEQYF.

The V call is TRBV7-9, the J call TRBJ1-1, with 8 positions matching TRBD1. The CDR3 spans 14 residues. Germline V CDR1 and CDR2: SEHNR, FQNEAQ (reference sequence). With 5 bases clipped from V and 4 bases from J, the junction kept 6 bases outside the gene matches. CDR3 in DNA: TGTGCCAGCAGCCCCCTACAGGGGGGCACTGAAGCTTTCTTT. Its protein product is CASSPLQGGTEAFF. Using reference TRBV7-9 and TRBJ1-1 for the parts outside the CDR3, the full variable domain is DTGVSQNPRHKITKRGQNVTFRCDPISEHNRLYWYRQTLGQGPEFLTYFQNEAQLEKSRLLSDRFSAERPKGSFSTLEIQRTEQGDSAMYLCASSPLQGGTEAFFGQGTRLTVV.

The chain employs TRBV28 and TRBJ2-1, with 8 bases that match TRBD2. Germline V CDR1 and CDR2: MDHEN, SYDVKM. Germline trimming cut 6 bases from V and 6 bases from J; bases unmatched to any gene: 10. The CDR3 length is 15 residues. Here the CDR3 reads CASRGAGRAINEQFF. As DNA, the CDR3 is TGTGCCAGCAGAGGGGCCGGGAGGGCCATCAATGAGCAGTTCTTC.

The chain employs TRBV5-5 and TRBJ1-5, with D hard to call. The CDR3 has 14 residues. Germline CDR1 SGHKS, CDR2 YYEKEE (reference sequence). V lost 0 bases to trimming and J lost 6 bases, with 10 bases between them. The CDR3 protein is CASSLEPQSQPQHF. CDR3 bases: TGTGCCAGCAGCTTGGAGCCTCAAAGTCAGCCCCAGCATTTT. Looking up the rest from reference TRBV5-5 and TRBJ1-5 gives the full variable domain: DAGVTQSPTHLIKTRGQQVTLRCSPISGHKSVSWYQQVLGQGPQFIFQYYEKEERGRGNFPDRFSARQFPNYSSELNVNALLLGDSALYLCASSLEPQSQPQHFGDGTRLSIL.

The J gene is TRBJ2-5, the V gene TRBV6-5; possibly TRBD2 for D (6 bases). The CDR3 contains 14 residues. The germline V gene has CDR1 MNHEY and CDR2 SVGAGI. V was pared by 2 bases and J by 4 bases, with 11 bases between. The CDR3 DNA reads as TGTGCCAGCAGTTACGGCCAGGGACTAGAGACCCAGTACTTC. Translated, it gives CASSYGQGLETQYF.

This clone was seen only once. The genes are TRBV6-5 and TRBJ2-5; D is unclear. Trimming stripped 5 bases from V and 5 bases from J, with 18 bases between. Germline loops: CDR1 MNHEY, CDR2 SVGAGI. The CDR3 sequence is 15 residues long. The CDR3 DNA sequence: TGTGCCAGCAGTCGCGCTTTAGTTGGGATGGAGACCCAGTACTTC. Its translation is CASSRALVGMETQYF.